One sample yielded the 21 T cell receptor beta chains listed below, sequenced in a study of CD8+CD57+ T cells in acquired aplastic anemia. Profiling of TCR beta VDJ combinations and CDR3 sequences used genomic DNA as template. TCRdb re-called the reads with MiXCR, one entry per CDR3 protein. Among under 350,000 distinct CDR3 sequences, roughly 61% were seen once, and the ten largest hold around 1.3%. Individuals selected for sequencing had exhibited CD8+CD57+ cell expansion on flow cytometry. Input material: sorted CD4+, CD8+, or CD8+CD57+ T cells (not recorded which) from PBMCs. The receptors here all came from a human donor with aplastic anemia.

V usage is TRBV7-2 and J usage is TRBJ1-6, with TRBD1 matching over 7 bases. Trimming removed 3 bases from V and 8 bases from J; junction bases left unmatched: 4. CDR3 size: 14 residues. The germline gives CDR1 SGHTA, CDR2 FQGNSA. CDR3 sequence: CASSFGQVDSPLHF. CDR3 sequence (DNA): TGTGCCAGCAGCTTCGGACAGGTGGATTCACCCCTCCACTTT.

Of note for this clonotype: At one boundary the junction diverges from the germline segment, which might be a read error. The chain employs TRBV5-1 and TRBJ1-5; D gene uncertain. CDR3 size: 11 residues. CDR1 SGHRS and CDR2 YFSETQ come from the germline V gene. The CDR3 DNA follows: TGTGCCAGCAGCGCCCTGGGGCCCCAGCATTTT. Protein sequence: CASSALGPQHF. Complete variable domain (other parts from reference TRBV5-1 and TRBJ1-5): KAGVTQTPRYLIKTRGQQVTLSCSPISGHRSVSWYQQTPGQGLQFLFEYFSETQRNKGNFPGRFSGRQFSNSRSEMNVSTLELGDSALYLCASSALGPQHFGDGTRLSIL.

The chain carries TRBV5-1 and TRBJ2-7; 7 positions match TRBD1. With 6 bases clipped from V and 5 bases from J, the junction kept 11 bases outside the gene matches. The length of the CDR3 is 14 residues. Germline V gene sequence: CDR1 SGHRS, CDR2 YFSETQ. CDR3: CASTPATGSHEQYF. DNA for the CDR3: TGCGCCAGCACGCCCGCGACAGGGAGCCACGAGCAGTACTTC.

The chain uses TRBV29-1 and TRBJ2-5; 10 nucleotides align to TRBD1. The CDR3 is 13 residues long. J lost 2 bases, V lost 3 bases, and 0 bases had no gene match. From germline, CDR1 is SQVTM and CDR2 ANQGSEA. In nucleotides, the CDR3 is TGCAGCGTTGAGGACAGGGGGCAAGAGACCCAGTACTTC. Translating gives CSVEDRGQETQYF.

This clonotype appeared many times. V usage is TRBV19 and J usage is TRBJ1-2, with a possible D match to TRBD1 (6 bases). The germline V gene encodes CDR1 LNHDA and CDR2 SQIVND (reference sequence). The CDR3 length is 16 residues. V was pared by 5 bases and J by 3 bases, with 19 bases between. The CDR3 sequence: CASSSDPRGRDYGYTF. As DNA, the CDR3 is TGTGCCAGTAGTTCGGACCCAAGGGGGAGGGACTATGGCTACACCTTC.

The chain uses TRBV11-3 and TRBJ2-3; perhaps TRBD1 as D (5 bases). CDR1 SGHNT and CDR2 YENEEA come from the germline V gene. The CDR3 is made up of 14 amino acids. V was pared by 7 bases and J by 1 base, with 12 bases between. The CDR3 is CASTSGLGTDTQYF. The CDR3 DNA sequence: TGTGCCAGCACCTCAGGGTTGGGCACAGATACGCAGTATTTT.

This clonotype was seen a few times. A clone one base away is much larger, so this may be a read error. V gene TRBV4-2 combines with J gene TRBJ2-1; D gene unclear. CDR3 length: 13 amino acids. Germline assignment: CDR1 LGHNA and CDR2 YNFKEQ. The CDR3 region has the DNA TGTGCCAGCAGCCAGGTCTTGGCGAATGGGCAGTTCTTC. Its translation is CASSQVLANGQFF.

This clonotype was found many times. The rearrangement links TRBV7-2 to TRBJ2-7; 7 nucleotides align to TRBD2. CDR3 length: 13 residues. Germline-derived CDR1 and CDR2 are SGHTA and FQGNSA. V shed 4 bases, J shed 3 bases, and the junction held 3 bases outside the gene matches. In nucleotides, the CDR3 is TGTGCCAGCAGCTCCGCTAGCGGCTACGAGCAGTACTTC. As protein: CASSSASGYEQYF.

This clonotype was observed a handful of times. The V and J genes are TRBV20-1 and TRBJ2-3; D not certain. With 6 bases removed from V and 11 bases from J, the gap between germline ends came to 6 bases. This CDR3 spans 8 amino acids. Germline CDR1 and CDR2: DFQATT and SNEGSKA (reference sequence). The DNA for the CDR3 is TGCAGTGCCAGTATGCAGTATTTT. Its protein is CSASMQYF.

The chain links TRBV19 to TRBJ1-2, with D possibly being TRBD1 (6 bases). CDR3 size: 13 residues. V was shortened by 7 bases and J by 8 bases, with 17 bases between the two germline ends. Germline V CDR1 and CDR2: LNHDA, SQIVND (reference sequence). The CDR3 coding sequence is TGTGCCAGTACCCCCTCTCCAGGGGACGGCTACACCTTC. Protein sequence: CASTPSPGDGYTF.

The chain carries TRBV2 and TRBJ2-1; 7 nucleotides align to TRBD2. J gave up 2 bases and V 5 bases, and 9 bases lay outside the gene matches. Per the germline V gene, CDR1 is SNHLY and CDR2 is FYNNEI. This CDR3 has 16 residues. The CDR3 coding sequence is TGTGCCAGCAGTCCCCTAGGCGGGGGTACCTACAATGAGCAGTTCTTC. Translating gives CASSPLGGGTYNEQFF.

The chain has TRBV2 and TRBJ2-5; the D gene could be TRBD1 or TRBD2 (9 bases each). CDR3 length: 16 residues. V was clipped by 9 bases and J by 5 bases, with 25 bases between them. Germline loops: CDR1 SNHLY, CDR2 FYNNEI. The CDR3 is CASSPASGDRAETQYF. The CDR3 bases are TGTGCCAGTAGTCCTGCTAGCGGGGACAGGGCCGAGACCCAGTACTTC.

The chain links TRBV24-1 to TRBJ2-7, with D possibly TRBD2 on 5 matching bases. V gave up 4 bases and J gave up 3 bases, with 12 bases separating them. CDR3 length equals 14 residues. Germline CDR1 and CDR2: KGHDR and SFDVKD. CDR3 residues: CATSEADRDYEQYF. CDR3 coding DNA: TGTGCCACCAGTGAAGCGGACCGAGACTACGAGCAGTACTTC.

The rearrangement uses TRBV19 and TRBJ1-2; tentatively, D is TRBD1 (6 bases). The CDR3 covers 13 residues. The germline V and J ends were trimmed by 7 bases and 3 bases, with 12 bases remaining between them. The V gene's germline CDR1 is LNHDA and CDR2 SQIVND (reference sequence). For the CDR3, the DNA is TGTGCCAGTAAGGGGGTTGAGGACTATGGCTACACCTTC. Encoded protein: CASKGVEDYGYTF.

This clonotype came up many times. This rearrangement joins TRBV20-1 to TRBJ1-2; D not certain. This CDR3 comprises 9 residues. Trimming shortened V by 5 bases and J by 6 bases, and 4 bases separated the two germline ends. Germline V gene lookup returns CDR1 DFQATT and CDR2 SNEGSKA (reference sequence). This CDR3 reads CSAGDGYTF. In DNA, the CDR3 is TGCAGTGCTGGGGATGGCTACACCTTC.

This clonotype came up many times. This sequence joins TRBV19 and TRBJ1-5, with 7 bases lining up with TRBD1. The trim removed 10 bases at V and 5 bases at J, leaving 8 bases unmatched. This CDR3 is built from 13 residues. Per the germline V gene, CDR1 is LNHDA and CDR2 is SQIVND (reference sequence). CDR3 amino acids: CATTGARDQPQHF. CDR3 nucleotide sequence: TGTGCCACCACAGGGGCGAGGGATCAGCCCCAGCATTTT.

With respect to this clonotype: This sequence may be a read error, since a much larger clone differs from it by one base. The gene calls are TRBV3-1 and TRBJ2-7; D call uncertain. The CDR3 has 12 residues. Germline CDR1 reads LGHDT; CDR2 reads YNNKEL (reference sequence). The V and J ends lost 7 bases and 9 bases respectively, with 16 bases between them. In nucleotides, the CDR3 is TGTGCCAGCAACCAGGCCAGAGGCGGGCAGTACTTC. This encodes CASNQARGGQYF.

This clonotype was detected many times. This chain connects TRBV6-5 to TRBJ2-7; TRBD1 might be the D (5 bases). V lost 2 bases and J lost 2, with 13 bases in between. The length of the CDR3 is 15 residues. Germline CDR1 and CDR2: MNHEY and SVGAGI. In DNA, the CDR3 is TGTGCCAGCAGTTACGCGCCTCAGGGTACCTACGAGCAGTACTTC. It yields the protein CASSYAPQGTYEQYF.

The table lists this clonotype with a count of one. This chain connects TRBV2 to TRBJ2-7; no clear D. The CDR3 spans 14 residues. V was cut by 2 bases and J by 2 bases, with 10 bases left in between. Per germline, CDR1 SNHLY and CDR2 FYNNEI. The CDR3 sequence is CASSEMLATYEQYF. In DNA, the CDR3 is TGTGCCAGCAGTGAAATGCTTGCCACCTACGAGCAGTACTTC.

This clonotype was recorded many times. CDR3 sequence: CASSTQLAGGNEQYF. CDR3 DNA sequence: TGTGCCAGCAGCACCCAACTAGCGGGGGGCAACGAGCAGTACTTC. J is TRBJ2-7 and V is TRBV9, with 12 bases identical to TRBD2. The germline gives CDR1 SGDLS, CDR2 YYNGEE. This CDR3 is 15 amino acids long. With 4 bases clipped from V and 5 bases from J, the junction kept 7 bases outside the gene matches.

This sequence joins TRBV7-9 and TRBJ2-7, with 9 bases aligning to TRBD2. CDR3 length equals 15 residues. With 5 bases clipped from V and 0 bases from J, the junction kept 5 bases outside the gene matches. Germline V gene data show CDR1 as SEHNR and CDR2 as FQNEAQ (reference sequence). Here the CDR3 reads CASSHRGRGSYEQYF. The CDR3 DNA sequence: TGTGCCAGCAGCCACCGCGGGAGGGGCTCCTACGAGCAGTACTTC.